Shown below are 20 T cell receptor beta chains from a single sample sequenced in a study of identical twins. A single record per CDR3 protein comes from TCRdb applying MiXCR to the 5' RACE reads. The sample holds hundreds of thousands of distinct CDR3 sequences, about 7.6% seen once. This sample was shared with a second study, whose subject was yellow fever vaccine responses in identical twins.

Sample: PBMCs. These receptors were collected from a woman aged 18-29 years in good health.

There are many counts of this clonotype. This chain links TRBV27 with TRBJ2-4, with no clear D. The germline gives CDR1 MNHEY, CDR2 SMNVEV (reference sequence). Trimming took 4 bases from V and 1 from J, leaving 17 bases between them. CDR3 length: 17 amino acids. The CDR3 region is CASSSTSGPAAKNIQYF. The CDR3 DNA is TGTGCCAGCAGTTCCACCTCCGGGCCAGCCGCCAAAAACATTCAGTACTTC.

The CDR3 is CASSDQGGPYEQYF. CDR3 DNA: TGTGCCAGCAGTGATCAGGGGGGCCCCTACGAGCAGTACTTC. J is TRBJ2-7 and V is TRBV2; perhaps TRBD1 as D (7 bases). The CDR3 contains 14 residues. CDR1 is SNHLY, CDR2 FYNNEI, per germline. The ends were cut back, 3 bases at V and 2 bases at J, with 11 bases in the middle.

This clonotype was recorded at least ten times. The chain links TRBV5-1 to TRBJ2-1; 7 bases match TRBD1. The V gene's germline CDR1 is SGHRS and CDR2 YFSETQ. CDR3 length: 15 residues. After removal of 3 bases from V and 4 bases from J, the junction contained 7 bases not matched to a gene. The CDR3 DNA sequence: TGCGCCAGCAGCTCCAATCCACAGGGGTACAATGAGCAGTTCTTC. This encodes CASSSNPQGYNEQFF.

This chain connects TRBV5-6 to TRBJ2-7; D is perhaps TRBD2 (5 bases). Germline lookup yields CDR1 SGHDT and CDR2 YYEEEE. This CDR3 has 14 amino acids. The germline V and J ends were trimmed by 1 base and 2 bases, with 10 bases remaining between them. CDR3 sequence (DNA): TGTGCCAGCAGCTTGAAGGGAGTACCCTACGAGCAGTACTTC. Protein: CASSLKGVPYEQYF.

This clonotype occurred many times. This chain connects TRBV13 to TRBJ1-1; D not certain. Trimming pared 4 bases from V and 5 bases from J, leaving 8 bases between. Germline lookup yields CDR1 PRHDT and CDR2 FYEKMQ (reference sequence). The CDR3 length is 12 residues. The CDR3 DNA follows: TGTGCCAGCAGCTCTGTGGGGACTGAAGCTTTCTTT. Its translation is CASSSVGTEAFF.

The gene calls are TRBV20-1 and TRBJ2-1, with TRBD2 matching over 7 bases. Trimming at V came to 5 bases and at J to 6 bases, leaving 13 bases not matched to a gene. The CDR3 loop spans 15 amino acids. CDR1 and CDR2 (germline): DFQATT, SNEGSKA (reference sequence). The CDR3 region has the DNA TGCAGTGCTCCCGAAATTAGCGGGCCAGGCAATGAGCAGTTCTTC. It encodes CSAPEISGPGNEQFF.

Ten or more counts support this clonotype. This chain connects TRBV28 to TRBJ2-2; D is ambiguous. CDR1 is MDHEN, CDR2 SYDVKM, per germline. The CDR3 has 15 amino acids. V lost 3 bases to trimming and J lost 0 bases, with 8 bases between them. The chain's CDR3 is CASSFRWTNTGELFF. In DNA, the CDR3 is TGTGCCAGCAGTTTTCGCTGGACGAACACCGGGGAGCTGTTTTTT.

This clonotype has ten or more counts. The chain carries TRBV11-2 and TRBJ2-3, with D perhaps matching TRBD2 (6 bases). Trimming took off 4 bases at V and 4 bases at J, with 15 bases between the two ends. The CDR3 length is 15 residues. Germline-derived CDR1 and CDR2 are SGHAT and FQNNGV. The CDR3 sequence: CASSSEPTGADTQYF. The CDR3, as DNA: TGTGCCAGCAGCTCAGAACCGACGGGAGCAGATACGCAGTATTTT.

This sequence joins TRBV9 and TRBJ1-1; a weak D match, TRBD1 (6 bases). V gave up 5 bases and J gave up 4 bases, with 15 bases separating them. The germline V gene encodes CDR1 SGDLS and CDR2 YYNGEE. The CDR3 spans 14 residues. The CDR3 DNA reads as TGTGCCAGCAGGAATCCAGGGGCGGCCACTGAAGCTTTCTTT. This encodes CASRNPGAATEAFF.

This rearrangement joins TRBV9 to TRBJ2-7, with D maybe TRBD2 (6 bases). The CDR3 spans 16 residues. CDR1 and CDR2 (germline): SGDLS, YYNGEE. V gave up 3 bases and J gave up 4 bases, with 20 bases separating them. The CDR3 nucleotides read TGTGCCAGCAGCGGGGGGGAGGACACCGCCCCATACGAGCAGTACTTC. Its translation is CASSGGEDTAPYEQYF.

This clonotype was counted a few times. This chain joins TRBV5-1 and TRBJ1-5, with TRBD1 as a possible D gene (6 bases). CDR1 is SGHRS, CDR2 YFSETQ, per germline. The CDR3 extends over 15 amino acids. V was pared by 3 bases and J by 9 bases, with 19 bases between. CDR3 in amino acids: CASSSEGQGRSPQHF. The CDR3 DNA follows: TGCGCCAGCAGCTCCGAGGGACAAGGGCGTTCGCCCCAGCATTTT.

This clonotype was counted ten times or more. The chain links TRBV10-3 to TRBJ2-3; TRBD2 might be the D (5 bases). Looked up from germline, CDR1 is ENHRY and CDR2 is SYGVKD. The V and J ends lost 8 bases and 1 base respectively, with 13 bases between them. The CDR3 sequence is 14 residues long. CDR3 DNA sequence: TGTGCCATCGAGGGAAGAGCGGGCACAGATACGCAGTATTTT. This encodes CAIEGRAGTDTQYF.

This chain connects TRBV2 to TRBJ2-1; D not certain. Per the germline V gene, CDR1 is SNHLY and CDR2 is FYNNEI. With 6 bases removed from V and 8 bases from J, the gap between germline ends came to 11 bases. The CDR3 sequence is 12 residues long. The CDR3 loop is CASRVRGHEQFF. The CDR3 DNA reads as TGTGCCAGCAGAGTTCGTGGCCATGAGCAGTTCTTC.

The chain carries TRBV29-1 and TRBJ2-1; tentative D call: TRBD2 (5 bases). This CDR3 is built from 14 residues. V shed 6 bases and J shed 2 bases, with 14 bases lying between them. From germline, CDR1 is SQVTM and CDR2 ANQGSEA. As DNA, the CDR3 is TGCAGCGTCCACCGGACTTTAACCTACAATGAGCAGTTCTTC. Its translation is CSVHRTLTYNEQFF.

The CDR3 region is CASSLSILYEQYF. CDR3 DNA sequence: TGTGCCAGCAGCCTTAGTATTCTCTACGAGCAGTACTTC. The chain employs TRBV11-2 and TRBJ2-7, with D hard to call. CDR1 and CDR2 (germline): SGHAT, FQNNGV. This CDR3 region has 13 residues. With 5 bases removed from V and 3 bases from J, the gap between germline ends came to 11 bases.

This clonotype was counted at least ten times. The chain uses TRBV12-3 or TRBV12-4 and TRBJ2-7; D is undetermined. This CDR3 contains 13 residues. Trimming took off 3 bases at V and 2 bases at J, with 8 bases between the two ends. The CDR3 nucleotides are TGTGCCAGCAGTTTTAGCAGCCCCTACGAGCAGTACTTC. Its protein is CASSFSSPYEQYF.

This clonotype was seen more than once but under ten times. The rearrangement uses TRBV6-5 and TRBJ1-4; D may be TRBD1 (5 bases). V lost 3 bases, J lost 1 base, and 9 bases lay in between. CDR1 and CDR2 from the germline V gene are MNHEY and SVGAGI. This CDR3 has 15 residues. CDR3 DNA sequence: TGTGCCAGCAGTTATGGTGGGGGAACTAATGAAAAACTGTTTTTT. Amino acids: CASSYGGGTNEKLFF.

The sample holds a few counts of this clonotype. This chain joins TRBV7-2 and TRBJ1-2; a weak D match, TRBD1 (5 bases). CDR1 and CDR2 (germline): SGHTA, FQGNSA. V was clipped by 5 bases and J by 0 bases, with 13 bases between them. The CDR3 sequence is 15 residues long. The CDR3 region has the DNA TGTGCCAGCAGCCCGTGGGACCAAGCTAACTATGGCTACACCTTC. Its protein is CASSPWDQANYGYTF.

The V and J genes are TRBV4-1 and TRBJ2-5, with TRBD2 matching over 7 bases. This CDR3 is 17 amino acids long. The germline V gene encodes CDR1 MGHRA and CDR2 YSYEKL. Trimming cost V 0 bases and J 1 base; bases outside gene matches: 8. In nucleotides, the CDR3 is TGCGCCAGCAGCCAAGACCATCGGGGGGTGGCCCAAGAGACCCAGTACTTC. Protein sequence: CASSQDHRGVAQETQYF.

This clonotype was counted a few times. V is TRBV12-3 or TRBV12-4 and J is TRBJ1-4; D might be TRBD1 (5 bases). The length of the CDR3 is 16 residues. With 0 bases removed from V and 5 bases from J, the gap between germline ends came to 13 bases. The CDR3 is CASSLASTARNEKLFF. CDR3 nucleotides: TGTGCCAGCAGTTTAGCGTCGACAGCCAGGAATGAAAAACTGTTTTTT.